This record looks at one TCR beta chain sequence and its context. The CDR3 consists of 18 residues. In germline, CDR1 is LGHNA, CDR2 YSLEER. The V and J ends lost 1 base and 2 bases respectively, with 15 bases between them. These data come from a study of T cell changes during pregnancy in multiple sclerosis. TCRdb's table, derived via immunoSEQ multiplex PCR, lists solely in-frame clones and lacks some. Found here are tens of thousands of clones, roughly nine tenths of them singletons; the top ten hold 0.39%. The gene calls are TRBV4-3 and TRBJ1-6, with a possible D match to TRBD1 (6 bases). This TCR was sampled from a female donor with multiple sclerosis, enrolled in a pregnancy study. The sequenced sample was CD4+ T cells from peripheral blood mononuclear cells, obtained in the second trimester of pregnancy. CDR3 DNA sequence: TGCGCCAGCAGCCAAGCCCCGACAGGTCTTCCCTATAATTCACCCCTCCACTTT. Translating it yields CASSQAPTGLPYNSPLHF.